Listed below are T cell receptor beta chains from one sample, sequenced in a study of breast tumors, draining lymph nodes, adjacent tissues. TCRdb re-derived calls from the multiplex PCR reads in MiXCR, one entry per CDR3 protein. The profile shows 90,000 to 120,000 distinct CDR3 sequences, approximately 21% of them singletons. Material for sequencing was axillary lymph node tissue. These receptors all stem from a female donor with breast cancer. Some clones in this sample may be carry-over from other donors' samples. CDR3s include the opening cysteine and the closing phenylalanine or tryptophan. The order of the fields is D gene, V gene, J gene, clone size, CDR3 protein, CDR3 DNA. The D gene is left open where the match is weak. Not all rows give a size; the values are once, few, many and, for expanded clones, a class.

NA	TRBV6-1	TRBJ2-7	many	CASNNKGLSYEQYF	TGTGCCAGCAATAATAAGGGGTTATCCTACGAGCAGTACTTC
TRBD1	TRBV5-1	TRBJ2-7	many	CASSLETRDRGLYEQYF	TGCGCCAGCAGCTTGGAGACCCGGGACAGGGGTTTATACGAGCAGTACTTC
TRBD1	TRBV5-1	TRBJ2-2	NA	CASSLGTGASTGELFF	TGCGCCAGCAGCTTGGGGACAGGGGCTAGTACCGGGGAGCTGTTTTTT
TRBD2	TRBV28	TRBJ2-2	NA	CASRSGGLAGGNTGELFF	TGTGCCAGCAGATCCGGGGGACTAGCGGGAGGGAACACCGGGGAGCTGTTTTTT
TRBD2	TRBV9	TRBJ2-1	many	CASSVSRLAGGGEQFF	TGTGCCAGCAGCGTATCCCGTCTAGCGGGGGGAGGAGAGCAGTTCTTC
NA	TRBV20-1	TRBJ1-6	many	CSASTRANSPLHF	TGCAGTGCTAGTACCAGGGCGAATTCACCCCTCCACTTT
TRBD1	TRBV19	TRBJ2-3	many	CASRVTGATDTQYF	TGTGCCAGTAGGGTGACAGGGGCGACAGATACGCAGTATTTT
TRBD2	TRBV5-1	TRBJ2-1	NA	CASSGGQGLGTSGSHNEQFF	TGCGCCAGCAGCGGTGGACAGGGACTGGGTACTAGCGGGAGCCACAATGAGCAGTTCTTC
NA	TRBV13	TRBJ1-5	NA	CASSLGPGRSDQPRHF	TGTGCCAGCAGCTTAGGTCCAGGGAGAAGCGATCAGCCCCGGCATTTC
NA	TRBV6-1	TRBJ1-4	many	CASRSWTATNEKLFF	TGTGCCAGCAGATCTTGGACAGCAACTAATGAAAAACTGTTTTTT
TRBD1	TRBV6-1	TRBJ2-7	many	CASSEVAGGDEQYF	TGTGCCAGCAGTGAAGTTGCAGGGGGCGACGAGCAGTACTTC
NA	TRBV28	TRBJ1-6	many	CASSTQGNGSPLHF	TGTGCCAGCAGCACCCAAGGAAACGGTTCACCCCTCCACTTT
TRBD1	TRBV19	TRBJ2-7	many	CASSGGWTGREQYF	TGTGCCAGTAGTGGGGGATGGACAGGGCGGGAGCAGTACTTC
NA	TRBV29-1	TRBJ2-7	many	CSVASGTVPYYGQYF	TGCAGCGTTGCCTCCGGGACGGTACCTTACTACGGGCAGTACTTC
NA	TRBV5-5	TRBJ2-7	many	CASSLSHEQYF	TGTGCCAGCAGCTTGTCCCACGAGCAGTACTTC
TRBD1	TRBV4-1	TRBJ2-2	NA	CASSQVLSTGANTGELFF	TGCGCCAGCAGCCAAGTTCTTTCTACAGGGGCGAACACCGGGGAGCTGTTTTTT
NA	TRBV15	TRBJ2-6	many	CATSRPGYNGANVLTF	TGTGCCACCAGCAGACCAGGGTATAATGGGGCCAACGTCCTGACTTTC
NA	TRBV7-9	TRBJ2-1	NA	CASSSTRESYNEQFF	TGTGCCAGCAGTTCGACAAGGGAATCCTACAATGAGCAGTTCTTC
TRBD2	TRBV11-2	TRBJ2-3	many	CASSLGRGAPGTDTQYF	TGTGCCAGCAGCTTAGGGCGGGGGGCCCCAGGCACAGATACGCAGTATTTT
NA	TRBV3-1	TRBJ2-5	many	CASKKGGGLETQYF	TGTGCCAGCAAAAAAGGGGGGGGATTGGAGACCCAGTACTTC
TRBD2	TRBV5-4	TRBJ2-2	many	CASSLVVRAGEYTGELFF	TGTGCCAGCAGCTTGGTGGTTCGGGCGGGAGAGTACACCGGGGAGCTGTTTTTT
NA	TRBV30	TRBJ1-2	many	CAWSEGGYTF	TGTGCCTGGAGTGAGGGTGGCTACACCTTC
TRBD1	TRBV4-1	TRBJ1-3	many	CASSLGQGEGNTIYF	TGCGCCAGCAGCCTTGGACAGGGCGAAGGAAACACCATATATTTT
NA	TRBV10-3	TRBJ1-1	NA	CAISESMAGNTEAFF	TGTGCCATCAGTGAGTCGATGGCGGGGAACACTGAAGCTTTCTTT